This TCR beta chain was profiled in a study of vaccination and CD4 T cells after COVID-19. This clonotype occurred a few times. Specified time point: late sampling 161 to 241 days after vaccination in a few convalescent patients. Germline trimming cut 0 bases from V and 5 bases from J; bases unmatched to any gene: 12. Germline V gene sequence: CDR1 SGHAT, CDR2 FQNNGV. The CDR3 is made up of 17 amino acids. TCRdb recomputed calls from the PCR reads with MiXCR, one row per CDR3 protein. The table includes tens of thousands of distinct CDR3 sequences, approximately 49% detected once. The rearrangement links TRBV11-2 to TRBJ2-5; 7 bases match TRBD1. This receptor was obtained from a human donor who had recovered from COVID-19. The sample in question was CD4+ T cells from blood, obtained about 7 months after SARS-CoV-2 vaccination. The CDR3 DNA sequence: TGTGCCAGCAGCTTAGATCCTAGACCCAACAGGGGTGAGACCCAGTACTTC. It encodes CASSLDPRPNRGETQYF.